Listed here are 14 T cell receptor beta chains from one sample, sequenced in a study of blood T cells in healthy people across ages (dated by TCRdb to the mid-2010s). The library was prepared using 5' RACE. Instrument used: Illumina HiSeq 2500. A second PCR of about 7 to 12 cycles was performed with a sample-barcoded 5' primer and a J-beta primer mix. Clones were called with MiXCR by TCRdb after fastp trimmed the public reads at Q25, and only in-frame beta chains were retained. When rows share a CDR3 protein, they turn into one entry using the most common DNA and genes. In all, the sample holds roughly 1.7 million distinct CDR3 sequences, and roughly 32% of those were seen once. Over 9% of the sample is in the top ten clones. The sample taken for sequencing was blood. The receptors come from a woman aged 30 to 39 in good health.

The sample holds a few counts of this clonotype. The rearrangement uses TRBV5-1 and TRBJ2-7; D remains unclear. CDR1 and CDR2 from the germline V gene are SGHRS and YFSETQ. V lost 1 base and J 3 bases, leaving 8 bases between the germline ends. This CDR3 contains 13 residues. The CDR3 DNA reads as TGCGCCAGCAGCTTGTTTCCGAACTACGAGCAGTACTTC. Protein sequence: CASSLFPNYEQYF.

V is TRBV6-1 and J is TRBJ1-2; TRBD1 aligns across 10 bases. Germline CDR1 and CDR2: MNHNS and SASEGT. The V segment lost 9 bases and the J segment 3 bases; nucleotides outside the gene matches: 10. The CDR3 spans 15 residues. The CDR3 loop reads CASWRGTGVYYGYTF. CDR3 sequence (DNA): TGTGCCAGTTGGAGAGGGACAGGGGTTTACTATGGCTACACCTTC.

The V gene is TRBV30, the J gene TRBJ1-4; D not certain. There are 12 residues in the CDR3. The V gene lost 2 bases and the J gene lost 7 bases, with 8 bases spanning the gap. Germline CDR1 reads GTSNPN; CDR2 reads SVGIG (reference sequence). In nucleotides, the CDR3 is TGTGCCTGGAGTCAAAAGGTTGAAAAACTGTTTTTT. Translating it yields CAWSQKVEKLFF.

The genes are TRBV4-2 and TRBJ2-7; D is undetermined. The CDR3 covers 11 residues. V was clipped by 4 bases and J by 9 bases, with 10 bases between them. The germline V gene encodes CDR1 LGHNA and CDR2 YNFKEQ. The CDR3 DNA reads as TGTGCCAGCAGCCTCAGTTTCGGGCAGTACTTC. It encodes CASSLSFGQYF.

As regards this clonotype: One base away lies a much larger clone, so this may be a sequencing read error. CDR3 DNA: TGTGCCAGCACTCGACAGGGGGGCACTGAAGCTTTCTTT. Amino acids: CASTRQGGTEAFF. V usage is TRBV12-3 or TRBV12-4 and J usage is TRBJ1-1; the match to TRBD1 covers 9 bases. After removal of 7 bases from V and 4 bases from J, the junction contained 4 bases not matched to a gene. This CDR3 comprises 13 residues.

This CDR3 reads CATSEGTGSDTEAFF. CDR3 DNA: TGTGCCACCAGTGAGGGGACAGGGAGCGACACTGAAGCTTTCTTT. V usage is TRBV7-3 and J usage is TRBJ1-1; 9 nucleotides align to TRBD1. The CDR3 sequence is 15 residues long. Per the germline V gene, CDR1 is SGHTA and CDR2 is FQGTGA. V dropped 10 bases and J dropped 3; count of bases not matched to a gene: 12.

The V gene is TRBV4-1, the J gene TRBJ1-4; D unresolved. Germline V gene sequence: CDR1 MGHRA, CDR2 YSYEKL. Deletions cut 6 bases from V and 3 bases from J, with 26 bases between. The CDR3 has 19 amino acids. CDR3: CASSSRIEGGRFANEKLFF. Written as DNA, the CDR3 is TGCGCCAGCAGTTCCAGGATTGAGGGCGGAAGGTTTGCTAATGAAAAACTGTTTTTT.

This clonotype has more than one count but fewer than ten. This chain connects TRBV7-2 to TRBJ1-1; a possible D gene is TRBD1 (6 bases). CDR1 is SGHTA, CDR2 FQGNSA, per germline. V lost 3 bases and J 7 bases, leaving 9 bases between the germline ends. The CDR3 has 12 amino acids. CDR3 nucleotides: TGTGCCAGCAGCTTTCAGGGGAGTGAAGCTTTCTTT. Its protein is CASSFQGSEAFF.

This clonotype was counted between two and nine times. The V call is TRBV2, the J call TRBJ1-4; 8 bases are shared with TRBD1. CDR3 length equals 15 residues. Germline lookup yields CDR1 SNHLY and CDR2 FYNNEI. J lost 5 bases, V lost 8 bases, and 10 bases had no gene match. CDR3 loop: CASLPGQVPNEKLFF. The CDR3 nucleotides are TGTGCCAGCCTCCCGGGACAGGTGCCCAATGAAAAACTGTTTTTT.

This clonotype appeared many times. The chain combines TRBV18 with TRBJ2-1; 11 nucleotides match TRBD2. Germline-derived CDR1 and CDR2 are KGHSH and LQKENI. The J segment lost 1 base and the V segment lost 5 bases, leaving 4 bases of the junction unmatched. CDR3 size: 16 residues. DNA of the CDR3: TGTGCCAGCTCAACGCGGACTAGCGGGTCCTACAATGAGCAGTTCTTC. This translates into CASSTRTSGSYNEQFF.

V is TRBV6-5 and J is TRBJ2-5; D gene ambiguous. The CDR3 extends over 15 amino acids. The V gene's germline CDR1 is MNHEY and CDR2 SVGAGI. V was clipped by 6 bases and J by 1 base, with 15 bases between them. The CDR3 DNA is TGTGCCAGCAGGGAGAAAGACCTACTCCAAGAGACCCAGTACTTC. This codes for CASREKDLLQETQYF.

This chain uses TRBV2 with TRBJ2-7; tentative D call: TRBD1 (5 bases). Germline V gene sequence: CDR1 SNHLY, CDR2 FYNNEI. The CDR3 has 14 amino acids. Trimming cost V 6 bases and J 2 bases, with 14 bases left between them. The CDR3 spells CASRVGRVAYEQYF. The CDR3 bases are TGTGCCAGCAGGGTAGGCAGGGTGGCCTACGAGCAGTACTTC.

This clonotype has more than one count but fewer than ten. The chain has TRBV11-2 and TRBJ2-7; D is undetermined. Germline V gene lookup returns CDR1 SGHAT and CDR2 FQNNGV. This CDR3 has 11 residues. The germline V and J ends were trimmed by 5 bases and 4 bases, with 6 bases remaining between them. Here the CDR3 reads CASSEQYEQYF. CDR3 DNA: TGTGCCAGCAGCGAGCAGTACGAGCAGTACTTC.

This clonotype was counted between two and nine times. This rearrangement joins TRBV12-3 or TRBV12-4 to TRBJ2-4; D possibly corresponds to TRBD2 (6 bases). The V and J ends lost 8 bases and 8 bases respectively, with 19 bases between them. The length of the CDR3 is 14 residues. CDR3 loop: CASGSVVGGDIQYF. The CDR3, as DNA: TGTGCCAGCGGGAGTGTGGTGGGAGGCGACATTCAGTACTTC.